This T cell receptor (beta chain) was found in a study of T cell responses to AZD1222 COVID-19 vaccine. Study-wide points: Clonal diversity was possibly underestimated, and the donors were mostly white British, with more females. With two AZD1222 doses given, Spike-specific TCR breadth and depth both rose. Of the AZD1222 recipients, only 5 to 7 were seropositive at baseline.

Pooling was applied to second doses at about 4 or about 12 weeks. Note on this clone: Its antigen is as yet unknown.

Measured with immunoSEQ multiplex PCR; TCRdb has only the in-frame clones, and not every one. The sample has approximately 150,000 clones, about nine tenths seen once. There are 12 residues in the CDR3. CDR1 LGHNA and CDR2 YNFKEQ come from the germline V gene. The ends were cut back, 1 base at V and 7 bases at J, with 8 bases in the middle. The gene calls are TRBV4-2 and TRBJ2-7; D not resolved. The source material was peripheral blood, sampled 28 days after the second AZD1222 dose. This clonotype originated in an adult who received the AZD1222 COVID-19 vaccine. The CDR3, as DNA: TGTGCCAGCAGCCAAGTCGTGGGTGAGCAGTACTTC. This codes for CASSQVVGEQYF.